This T cell receptor (beta chain) came from a study of blood T cell repertoires in COVID-19. The table came from immunoSEQ multiplex PCR; TCRdb's copy has only in-frame clones and leaves some out. This sample has tens of thousands of clones, with approximately 80% found just once. The V and J ends lost 1 base and 3 bases, in that order; junction bases with no gene match: 8. The CDR3 spans 16 residues. Per germline, CDR1 SGHTA and CDR2 FQGNSA. The receptor was isolated from a human donor in a cohort sampled during active COVID-19. V usage is TRBV7-2 and J usage is TRBJ2-5, with 7 bases lining up with TRBD2. Input material: peripheral blood. The CDR3 loop reads CASSLGVPSGKETQYF. The CDR3 nucleotides read TGTGCCAGCAGCTTAGGTGTCCCTAGCGGAAAAGAGACCCAGTACTTC.